This T cell receptor (beta chain) was sequenced for a study of CD8 T cells in Susac syndrome. It was with random hexamers that roughly 0.45 to 1 ug RNA was reverse transcribed. The amplification used immunoSEQ multiplex PCR on TCR beta CDR3; it spanned 54 Vbeta and 13 Jbeta. One entry per CDR3 protein, called by TCRdb with MiXCR from the immunoSEQ multiplex PCR reads. The sample yields more than 40,000 distinct CDR3 sequences, 90% to 95% seen once. Germline V lookup: CDR1 SQVTM, CDR2 ANQGSEA. V was clipped by 1 base and J by 3 bases, with 7 bases between them. The CDR3 runs 13 residues. The chain links TRBV29-1 to TRBJ1-3; unclear D gene. This clonotype originated in a human donor in good health. Sequenced sample: CD8+ T cells from PBMCs. The CDR3 nucleotides are TGCAGCGTTGAAGCGGGTTTTGGAAACACCATATATTTT. Its protein is CSVEAGFGNTIYF.